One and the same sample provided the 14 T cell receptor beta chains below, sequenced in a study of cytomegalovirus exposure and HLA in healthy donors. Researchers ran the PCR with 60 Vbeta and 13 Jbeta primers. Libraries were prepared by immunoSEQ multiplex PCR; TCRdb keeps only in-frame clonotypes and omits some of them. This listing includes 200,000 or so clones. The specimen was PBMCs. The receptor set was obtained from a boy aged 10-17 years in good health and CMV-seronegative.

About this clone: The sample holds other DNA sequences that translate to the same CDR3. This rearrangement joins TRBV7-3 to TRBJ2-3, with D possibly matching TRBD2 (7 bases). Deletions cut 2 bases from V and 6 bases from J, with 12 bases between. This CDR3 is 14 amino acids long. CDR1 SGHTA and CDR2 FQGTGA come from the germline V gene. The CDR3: CASSLRGGADTQYF. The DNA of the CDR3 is TGTGCCAGCAGCTTACGAGGGGGGGCGGATACGCAGTATTTT.

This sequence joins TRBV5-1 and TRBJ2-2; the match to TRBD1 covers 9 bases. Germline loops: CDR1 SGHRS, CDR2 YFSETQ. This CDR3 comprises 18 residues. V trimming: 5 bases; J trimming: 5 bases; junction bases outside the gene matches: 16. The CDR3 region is CASRQEEQGAKGTGELFF. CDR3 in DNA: TGCGCCAGCAGGCAGGAAGAACAGGGGGCGAAAGGGACCGGGGAGCTGTTTTTT.

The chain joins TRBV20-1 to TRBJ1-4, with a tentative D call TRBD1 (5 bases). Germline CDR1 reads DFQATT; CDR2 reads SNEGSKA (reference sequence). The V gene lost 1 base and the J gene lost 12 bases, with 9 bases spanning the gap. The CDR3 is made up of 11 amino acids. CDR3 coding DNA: TGCAGTGCTAGAGCCCCGACAGAACTGTTTTTT. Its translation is CSARAPTELFF.

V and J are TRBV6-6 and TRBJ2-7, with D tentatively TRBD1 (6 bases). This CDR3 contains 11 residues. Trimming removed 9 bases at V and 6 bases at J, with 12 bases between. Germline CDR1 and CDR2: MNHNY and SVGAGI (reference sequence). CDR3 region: CASSLGAEQYF. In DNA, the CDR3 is TGTGCCAGTTCGTTGGGGGCCGAGCAGTACTTC.

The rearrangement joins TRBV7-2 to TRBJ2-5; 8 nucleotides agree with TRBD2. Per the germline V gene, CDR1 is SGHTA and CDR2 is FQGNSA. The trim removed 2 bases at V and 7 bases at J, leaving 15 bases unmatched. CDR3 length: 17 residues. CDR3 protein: CASSLPPPAGGRGTQYF. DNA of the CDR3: TGTGCCAGCAGCTTACCTCCCCCGGCGGGGGGCCGGGGGACCCAGTACTTC. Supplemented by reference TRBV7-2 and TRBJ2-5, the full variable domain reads GAGVSQSPSNKVTEKGKDVELRCDPISGHTALYWYRQSLGQGLEFLIYFQGNSAPDKSGLPSDRFSAERTGGSVSTLTIQRTQQEDSAVYLCASSLPPPAGGRGTQYFGPGTRLLVL.

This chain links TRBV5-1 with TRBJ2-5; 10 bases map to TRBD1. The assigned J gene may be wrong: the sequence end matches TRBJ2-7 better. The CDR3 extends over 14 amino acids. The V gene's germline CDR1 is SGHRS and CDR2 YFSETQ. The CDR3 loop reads CASSPTGGEPEQYF. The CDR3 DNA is TGCGCCAGCAGCCCGACAGGGGGCGAGCCCGAGCAGTACTTC.

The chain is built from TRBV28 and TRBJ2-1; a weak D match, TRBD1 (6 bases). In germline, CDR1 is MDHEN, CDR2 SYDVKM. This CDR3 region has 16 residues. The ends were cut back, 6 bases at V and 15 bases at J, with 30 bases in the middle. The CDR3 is CASRLTPGQEMGMAFF. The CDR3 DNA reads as TGTGCCAGCAGACTAACCCCGGGACAAGAAATGGGGATGGCGTTCTTC.

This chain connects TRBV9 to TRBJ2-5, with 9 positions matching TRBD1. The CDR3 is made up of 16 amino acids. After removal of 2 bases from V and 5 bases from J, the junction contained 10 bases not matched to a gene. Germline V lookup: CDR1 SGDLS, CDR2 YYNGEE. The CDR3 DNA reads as TGTGCCAGCAGCGTGGGGCCGGGACAGGGCCGGGAGACCCAGTACTTC. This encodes CASSVGPGQGRETQYF.

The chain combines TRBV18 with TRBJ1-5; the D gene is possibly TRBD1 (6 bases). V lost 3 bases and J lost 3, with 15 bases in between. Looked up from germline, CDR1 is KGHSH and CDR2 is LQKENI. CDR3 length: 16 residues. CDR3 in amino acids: CASSPNLRDNNQPQHF. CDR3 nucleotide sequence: TGTGCCAGCTCACCTAATTTAAGGGACAACAATCAGCCCCAGCATTTT.

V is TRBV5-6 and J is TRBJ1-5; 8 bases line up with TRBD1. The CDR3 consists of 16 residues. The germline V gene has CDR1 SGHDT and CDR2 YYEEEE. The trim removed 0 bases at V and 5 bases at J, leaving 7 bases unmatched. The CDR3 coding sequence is TGTGCCAGCAGCTTGGGGTTCCTGACAGGGGATCAGCCCCAGCATTTT. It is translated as CASSLGFLTGDQPQHF.

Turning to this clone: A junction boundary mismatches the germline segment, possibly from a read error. This CDR3 is CATSTPRDREKLFF. In DNA form, the CDR3 reads TGTGCCACCAGTACTCCGAGGGACAGAGAAAAACTGTTTTTT. This chain uses TRBV28 with TRBJ1-4; TRBD1 matches 7 bases. From germline, CDR1 is MDHEN and CDR2 SYDVKM. There are 14 residues in the CDR3.

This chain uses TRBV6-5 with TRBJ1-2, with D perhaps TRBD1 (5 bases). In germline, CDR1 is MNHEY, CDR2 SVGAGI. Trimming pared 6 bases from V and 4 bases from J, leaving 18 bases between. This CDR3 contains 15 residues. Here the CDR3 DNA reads TGTGCCAGCAGCCTCCTTCAGTCGGGGGGCTATGGCTACACCTTC. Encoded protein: CASSLLQSGGYGYTF.

The CDR3 loop reads CASSLTGERYGYTF. CDR3 in DNA: TGTGCCAGCAGTTTAACAGGGGAGAGGTATGGCTACACCTTC. The chain joins TRBV28 to TRBJ1-2; 7 nucleotides match TRBD1. The CDR3 loop spans 14 amino acids. V shed 2 bases and J 5 bases; nucleotides not matched to a gene: 5. The germline V gene encodes CDR1 MDHEN and CDR2 SYDVKM.

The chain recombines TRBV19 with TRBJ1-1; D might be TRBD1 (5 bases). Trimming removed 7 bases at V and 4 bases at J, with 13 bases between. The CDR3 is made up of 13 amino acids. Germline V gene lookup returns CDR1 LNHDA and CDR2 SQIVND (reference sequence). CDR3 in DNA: TGTGCCAGTACATGGGGGGGTTTCACTGAAGCTTTCTTT. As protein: CASTWGGFTEAFF.